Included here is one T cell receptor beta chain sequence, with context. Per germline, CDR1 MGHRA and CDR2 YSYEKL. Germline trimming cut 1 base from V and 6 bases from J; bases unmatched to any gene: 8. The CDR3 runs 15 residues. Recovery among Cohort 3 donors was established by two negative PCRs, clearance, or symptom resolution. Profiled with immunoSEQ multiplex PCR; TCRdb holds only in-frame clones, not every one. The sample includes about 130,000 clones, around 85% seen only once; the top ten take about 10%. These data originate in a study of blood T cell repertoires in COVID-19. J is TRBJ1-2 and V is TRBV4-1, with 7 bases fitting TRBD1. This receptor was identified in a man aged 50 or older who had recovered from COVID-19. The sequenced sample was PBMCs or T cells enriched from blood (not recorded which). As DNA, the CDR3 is TGCGCCAGCAGCCAAGGACAGGGAAAGTGGGATGGCTACACCTTC. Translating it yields CASSQGQGKWDGYTF.